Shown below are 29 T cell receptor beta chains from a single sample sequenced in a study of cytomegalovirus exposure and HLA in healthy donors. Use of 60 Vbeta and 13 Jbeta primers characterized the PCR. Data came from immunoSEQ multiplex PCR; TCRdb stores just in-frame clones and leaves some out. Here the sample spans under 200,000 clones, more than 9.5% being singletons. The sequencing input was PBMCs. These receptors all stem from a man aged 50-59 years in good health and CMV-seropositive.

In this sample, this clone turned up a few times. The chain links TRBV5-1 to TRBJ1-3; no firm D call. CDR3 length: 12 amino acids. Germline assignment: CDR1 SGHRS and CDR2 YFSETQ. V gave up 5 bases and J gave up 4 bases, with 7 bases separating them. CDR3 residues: CASRSEGNTIYF. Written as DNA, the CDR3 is TGCGCCAGCAGATCAGAAGGAAACACCATATATTTT.

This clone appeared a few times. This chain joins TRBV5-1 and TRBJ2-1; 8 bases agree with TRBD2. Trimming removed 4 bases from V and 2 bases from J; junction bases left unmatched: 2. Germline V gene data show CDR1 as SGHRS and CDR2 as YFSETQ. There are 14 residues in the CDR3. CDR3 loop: CASSDGGAYNEQFF. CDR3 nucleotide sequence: TGCGCCAGCAGCGACGGGGGGGCCTACAATGAGCAGTTCTTC. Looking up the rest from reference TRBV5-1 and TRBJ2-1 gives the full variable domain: KAGVTQTPRYLIKTRGQQVTLSCSPISGHRSVSWYQQTPGQGLQFLFEYFSETQRNKGNFPGRFSGRQFSNSRSEMNVSTLELGDSALYLCASSDGGAYNEQFFGPGTRLTVL.

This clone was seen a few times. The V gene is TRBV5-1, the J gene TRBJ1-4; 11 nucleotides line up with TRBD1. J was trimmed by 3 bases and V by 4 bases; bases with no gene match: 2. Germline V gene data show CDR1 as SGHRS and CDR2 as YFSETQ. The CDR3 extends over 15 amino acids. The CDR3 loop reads CASSPGQGANEKLFF. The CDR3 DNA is TGCGCCAGCAGCCCGGGACAGGGGGCTAATGAAAAACTGTTTTTT.

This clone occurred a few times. CDR3 sequence: CASSLVGPGEETQYF. The CDR3, as DNA: TGTGCCAGCAGTCTTGTGGGCCCCGGGGAAGAGACCCAGTACTTC. The rearrangement joins TRBV7-2 to TRBJ2-5, with D possibly matching TRBD2 (5 bases). The V and J ends lost 6 bases and 3 bases respectively, with 17 bases between them. Germline CDR1 and CDR2: SGHTA and FQGNSA. The CDR3 loop spans 15 amino acids.

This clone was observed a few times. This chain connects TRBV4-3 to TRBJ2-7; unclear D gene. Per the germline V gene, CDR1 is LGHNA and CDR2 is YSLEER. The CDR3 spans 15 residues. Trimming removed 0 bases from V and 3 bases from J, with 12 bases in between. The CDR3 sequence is CASSQDPNLSYEQYF. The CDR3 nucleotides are TGCGCCAGCAGCCAAGACCCAAACCTGAGCTACGAGCAGTACTTC.

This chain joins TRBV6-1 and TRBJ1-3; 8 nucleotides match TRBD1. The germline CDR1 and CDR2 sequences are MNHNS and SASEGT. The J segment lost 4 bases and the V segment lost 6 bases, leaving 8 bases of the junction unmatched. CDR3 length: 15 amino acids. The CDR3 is CASRDGQGLGNTIYF. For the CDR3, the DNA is TGTGCCAGCAGGGACGGACAGGGTCTCGGAAACACCATATATTTT.

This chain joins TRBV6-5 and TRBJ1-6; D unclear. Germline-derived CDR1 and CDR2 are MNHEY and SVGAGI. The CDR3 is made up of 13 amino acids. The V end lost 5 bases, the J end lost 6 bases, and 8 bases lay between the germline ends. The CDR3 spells CASSLSTNSPLHF. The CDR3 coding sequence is TGTGCCAGCAGTCTGTCTACTAATTCACCCCTCCACTTT.

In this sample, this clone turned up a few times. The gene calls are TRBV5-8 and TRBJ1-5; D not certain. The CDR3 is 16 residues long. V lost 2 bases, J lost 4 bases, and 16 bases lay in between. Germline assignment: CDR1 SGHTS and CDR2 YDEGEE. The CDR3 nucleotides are TGTGCCAGCAGCTTTGAGGGATTGGGTTTGAATCAGCCCCAGCATTTT. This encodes CASSFEGLGLNQPQHF. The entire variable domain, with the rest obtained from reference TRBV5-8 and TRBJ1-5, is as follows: EAGVTQSPTHLIKTRGQQATLRCSPISGHTSVYWYQQALGLGLQFLLWYDEGEERNRGNFPPRFSGRQFPNYSSELNVNALELEDSALYLCASSFEGLGLNQPQHFGDGTRLSIL.

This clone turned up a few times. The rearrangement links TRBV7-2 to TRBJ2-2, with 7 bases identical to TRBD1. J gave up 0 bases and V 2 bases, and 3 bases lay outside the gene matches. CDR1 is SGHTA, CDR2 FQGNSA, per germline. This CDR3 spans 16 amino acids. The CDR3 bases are TGTGCCAGCAGCTTACCCGGGACAGCGAACACCGGGGAGCTGTTTTTT. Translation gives CASSLPGTANTGELFF.

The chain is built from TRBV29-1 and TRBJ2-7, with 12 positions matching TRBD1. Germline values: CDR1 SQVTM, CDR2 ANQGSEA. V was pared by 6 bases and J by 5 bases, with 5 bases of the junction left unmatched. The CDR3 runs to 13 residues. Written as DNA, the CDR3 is TGCAGCGTCCCGGGACAGGGGGCCGACGAGCAGTACTTC. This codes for CSVPGQGADEQYF.

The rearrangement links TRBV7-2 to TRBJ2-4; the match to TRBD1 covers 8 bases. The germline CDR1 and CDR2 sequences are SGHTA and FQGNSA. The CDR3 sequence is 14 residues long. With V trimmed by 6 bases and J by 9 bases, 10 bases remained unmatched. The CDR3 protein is CASRTGGIGGIQYF. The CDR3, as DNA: TGTGCCAGCAGAACAGGGGGGATTGGGGGCATTCAGTACTTC.

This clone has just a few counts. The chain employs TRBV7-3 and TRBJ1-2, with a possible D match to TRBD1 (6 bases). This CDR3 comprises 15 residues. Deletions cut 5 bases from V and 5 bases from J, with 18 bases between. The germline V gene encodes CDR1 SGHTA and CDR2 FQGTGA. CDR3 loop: CASSPLGQTDYGYTF. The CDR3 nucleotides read TGTGCCAGCAGCCCACTCGGACAGACGGATTATGGCTACACCTTC.

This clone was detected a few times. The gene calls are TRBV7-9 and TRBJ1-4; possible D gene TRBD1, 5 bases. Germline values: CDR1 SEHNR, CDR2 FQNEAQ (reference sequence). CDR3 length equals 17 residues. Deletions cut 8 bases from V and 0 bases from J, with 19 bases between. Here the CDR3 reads CASGPLRQRATNEKLFF. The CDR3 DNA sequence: TGTGCCAGCGGCCCCCTCCGACAGAGAGCAACTAATGAAAAACTGTTTTTT.

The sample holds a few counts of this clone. The CDR3 coding sequence is TGTGCCAGCAGCTTACAGGGTCTTCACCAGCCCCAGCATTTT. Amino acids: CASSLQGLHQPQHF. The V gene is TRBV7-9, the J gene TRBJ1-5; the D gene is possibly TRBD1 (5 bases). With 2 bases removed from V and 7 bases from J, the gap between germline ends came to 12 bases. There are 14 residues in the CDR3. Germline values: CDR1 SEHNR, CDR2 FQNEAQ (reference sequence).

The CDR3 is CASSLTASNQPQHF. In DNA form, the CDR3 reads TGTGCCAGCAGTTTGACAGCGAGCAATCAGCCCCAGCATTTT. J is TRBJ1-5 and V is TRBV27, with D tentatively TRBD1 (5 bases). CDR3 length: 14 amino acids. The V end was cut by 3 bases, the J end by 1 base, with 7 bases between. Germline V CDR1 and CDR2: MNHEY, SMNVEV (reference sequence).

The CDR3 nucleotides read TGTGCCAGTAGTACGGGACTACTACTTCTAGCCAAAAACATTCAGTACTTC. It translates to CASSTGLLLLAKNIQYF. The chain recombines TRBV19 with TRBJ2-4; 7 bases align to TRBD2. CDR1 is LNHDA and CDR2 is SQIVND in the germline V gene (reference sequence). This CDR3 region has 17 residues. Unmatched junction bases numbered 9, after V lost 4 bases and J lost 0 bases.

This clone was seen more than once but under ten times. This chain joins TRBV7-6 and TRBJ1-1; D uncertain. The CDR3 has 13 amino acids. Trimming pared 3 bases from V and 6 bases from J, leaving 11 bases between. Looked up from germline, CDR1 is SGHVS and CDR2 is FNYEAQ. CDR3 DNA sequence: TGTGCCAGCAGCTTGCAGGCCTTTTCTGAAGCTTTCTTT. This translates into CASSLQAFSEAFF.

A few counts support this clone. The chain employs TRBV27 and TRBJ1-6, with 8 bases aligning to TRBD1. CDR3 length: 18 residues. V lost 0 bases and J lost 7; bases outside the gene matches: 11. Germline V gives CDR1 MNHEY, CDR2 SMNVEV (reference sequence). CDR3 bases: TGTGCCAGCAGTTTATCCGTCCAGGGGGCGCCGACAAATTCACCCCTCCACTTT. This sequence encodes CASSLSVQGAPTNSPLHF.

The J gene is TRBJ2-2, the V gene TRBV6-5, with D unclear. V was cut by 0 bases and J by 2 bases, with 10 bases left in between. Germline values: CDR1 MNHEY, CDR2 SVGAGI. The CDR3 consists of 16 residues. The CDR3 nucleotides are TGTGCCAGCAGTTACTCGATCAGGTTAAACACCGGGGAGCTGTTTTTT. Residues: CASSYSIRLNTGELFF.

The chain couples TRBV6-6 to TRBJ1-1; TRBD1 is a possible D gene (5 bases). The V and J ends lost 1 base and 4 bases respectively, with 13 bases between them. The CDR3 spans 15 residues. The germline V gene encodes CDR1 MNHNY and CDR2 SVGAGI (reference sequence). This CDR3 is CASSYYRDWGTEAFF. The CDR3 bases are TGTGCCAGCAGTTACTATCGGGACTGGGGCACTGAAGCTTTCTTT.

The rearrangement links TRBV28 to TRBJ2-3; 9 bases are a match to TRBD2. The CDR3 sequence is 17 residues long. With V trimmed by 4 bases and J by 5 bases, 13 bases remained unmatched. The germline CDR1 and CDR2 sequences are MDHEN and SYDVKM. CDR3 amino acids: CASSSSDSGGGRDTQYF. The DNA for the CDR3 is TGTGCCAGCAGTTCATCGGATAGCGGGGGAGGACGAGATACGCAGTATTTT.

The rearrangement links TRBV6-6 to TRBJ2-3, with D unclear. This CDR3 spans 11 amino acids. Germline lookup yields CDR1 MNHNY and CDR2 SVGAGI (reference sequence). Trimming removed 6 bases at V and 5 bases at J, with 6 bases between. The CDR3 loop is CASSPLDTQYF. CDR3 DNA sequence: TGTGCCAGCAGCCCCTTAGATACGCAGTATTTT.

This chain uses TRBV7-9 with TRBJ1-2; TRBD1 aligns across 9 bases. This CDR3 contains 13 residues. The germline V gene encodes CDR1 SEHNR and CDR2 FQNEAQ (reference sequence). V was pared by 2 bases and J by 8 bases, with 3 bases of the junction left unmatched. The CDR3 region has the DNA TGTGCCAGCAGCTTATTGACAGGGGGGGGCTACACCTTC. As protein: CASSLLTGGGYTF.

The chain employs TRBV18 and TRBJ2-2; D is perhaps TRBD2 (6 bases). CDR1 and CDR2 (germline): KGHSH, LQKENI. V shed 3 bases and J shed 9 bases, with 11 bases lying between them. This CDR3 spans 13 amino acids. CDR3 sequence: CASSPSGTRELFF. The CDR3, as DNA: TGTGCCAGCTCACCCTCCGGGACTCGGGAGCTGTTTTTT.

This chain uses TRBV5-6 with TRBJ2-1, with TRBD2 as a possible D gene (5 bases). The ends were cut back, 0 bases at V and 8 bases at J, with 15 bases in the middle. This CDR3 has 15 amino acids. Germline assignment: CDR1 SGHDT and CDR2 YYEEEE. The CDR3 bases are TGTGCCAGCAGCTTGGCCGGGCAAAGTAGCGATGAGCAGTTCTTC. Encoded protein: CASSLAGQSSDEQFF. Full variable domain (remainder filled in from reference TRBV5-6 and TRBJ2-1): DAGVTQSPTHLIKTRGQQVTLRCSPKSGHDTVSWYQQALGQGPQFIFQYYEEEERQRGNFPDRFSGHQFPNYSSELNVNALLLGDSALYLCASSLAGQSSDEQFFGPGTRLTVL.

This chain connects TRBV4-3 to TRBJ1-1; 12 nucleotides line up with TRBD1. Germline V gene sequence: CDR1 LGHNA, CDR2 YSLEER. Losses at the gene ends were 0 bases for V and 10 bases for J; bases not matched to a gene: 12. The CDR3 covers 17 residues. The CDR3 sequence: CASSQESGTGGFRVAFF. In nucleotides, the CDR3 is TGCGCCAGCAGCCAAGAAAGCGGGACAGGGGGCTTCAGGGTAGCTTTCTTT.

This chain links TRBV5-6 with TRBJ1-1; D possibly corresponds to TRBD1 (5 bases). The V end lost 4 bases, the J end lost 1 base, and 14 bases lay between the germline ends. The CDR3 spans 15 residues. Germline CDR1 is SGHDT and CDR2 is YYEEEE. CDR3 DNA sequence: TGTGCCAGCAGCCTGGGATGGGGCCCGAACACTGAAGCTTTCTTT. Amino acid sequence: CASSLGWGPNTEAFF.

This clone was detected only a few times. CDR3 sequence: CASSLRFSLGTGHTGELFF. CDR3 sequence (DNA): TGTGCCAGCAGCTTGCGTTTTTCATTAGGCACAGGGCACACCGGGGAGCTGTTTTTT. The J gene is TRBJ2-2, the V gene TRBV5-6; TRBD1 is a possible D gene (6 bases). CDR3 length: 19 amino acids. From germline, CDR1 is SGHDT and CDR2 YYEEEE. Trimming removed 1 base from V and 3 bases from J, with 22 bases in between.

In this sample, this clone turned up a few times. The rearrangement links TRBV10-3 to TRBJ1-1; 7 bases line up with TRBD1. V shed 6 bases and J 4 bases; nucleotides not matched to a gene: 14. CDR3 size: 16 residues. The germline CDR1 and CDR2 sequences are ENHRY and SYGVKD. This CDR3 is CAISGRTGAGGTEAFF. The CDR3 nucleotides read TGTGCCATCAGCGGTCGGACAGGAGCGGGTGGCACTGAAGCTTTCTTT.